This T cell receptor beta chain was captured by sequencing in a study of blood T cell repertoires in COVID-19. Assay: immunoSEQ multiplex PCR; the TCRdb copy retains only in-frame clones and omits some. The sample shows 300,000 to 400,000 clones, 70% to 90% of them seen only once. Between the trimmed V and J ends, which lost 0 bases and 2 bases, there was a span of 12 bases. CDR1 is SGHRS, CDR2 YFSETQ, per germline. CDR3 length: 16 residues. The V and J genes are TRBV5-1 and TRBJ2-1; D remains ambiguous. Sequenced input: peripheral blood. The sequence was obtained from a woman in her sixties with COVID-19, enrolled during active disease. The DNA for the CDR3 is TGCGCCAGCAGCTTGGAGCTCGCCCCGCCCTACAATGAGCAGTTCTTC. Encoded protein: CASSLELAPPYNEQFF. Full variable domain (rest looked up from reference TRBV5-1 and TRBJ2-1): KAGVTQTPRYLIKTRGQQVTLSCSPISGHRSVSWYQQTPGQGLQFLFEYFSETQRNKGNFPGRFSGRQFSNSRSEMNVSTLELGDSALYLCASSLELAPPYNEQFFGPGTRLTVL.